This is a list of T cell receptor beta chains from one sample in a study of HIV-infected children after antiretroviral therapy interruption. Via MiXCR, TCRdb re-called the 3' RACE reads, giving one row per CDR3 protein. The data contain about 86,000 distinct CDR3 sequences, about 7% of them singletons. Here the sequenced sample was CD45RA+ CD4+ T cells from PBMCs, pooled from several time points, taken from a donor given antiretroviral therapy, either interrupted or continuous. Source of these receptors: a pool of human donors with HIV. CDR3s include the opening cysteine and the closing phenylalanine or tryptophan. D genes are given only for firm matches. Some rows have no size entry. The others give once, few or many, or a class for an expanded clone.

>many|TRBD1|TRBJ1-1|TRBV5-8
TGTGCCAGCAGTCGCGGGACAGCCTCCAGGGTGAACACTGAAGCTTTCTTT
CASSRGTASRVNTEAFF
>many|NA|TRBJ2-6|TRBV7-8
TGTGCCAGCAGCCTCCAGGGACCGGTGGCTGGGGCCAACGTCCTGACTTTC
CASSLQGPVAGANVLTF
>many|NA|TRBJ2-3|TRBV5-4
TGTGCCAGCAGCTTAGCTTCTAGCACAGATACGCAGTATTTT
CASSLASSTDTQYF
>NA|NA|TRBJ2-5|TRBV5-1
TGCGCCAGCAGCTTGCCCAAGGCCAGATCCTCAGAAGAGACCCAGTACTTC
CASSLPKARSSEETQYF
>few|NA|TRBJ1-1|TRBV3-1
TGTGCCAGCAGCCAAGGAACCATACTCGGGAGCCACTTT
CASSQGTILGSHF
>NA|NA|TRBJ2-3|TRBV10-1
TGCGCCAGCAGTGGGGGTTCCCGAGATGATACGCAGTATTTT
CASSGGSRDDTQYF
>many|TRBD2|TRBJ2-7|TRBV19
TGTGCCAGTAGTTACAGACTAGCTATGCCCTACGAGCAGTACTTC
CASSYRLAMPYEQYF
>few|NA|TRBJ1-5|TRBV10-3
TGTGCCATCAGTGAGTCGAAACCGGGTTATAGCAATCAGCCCCAGCATTTT
CAISESKPGYSNQPQHF
>many|TRBD2|TRBJ2-7|TRBV12-3/TRBV12-4
TGTGCCAGCAGTTTTTCTAGCGGGAGCCTTGAGCAGTACTTC
CASSFSSGSLEQYF
>many|NA|TRBJ2-3|TRBV4-1
TGCGCCAGCAGCCAAGCGCTCGATACGCAGTATTTT
CASSQALDTQYF
>many|NA|TRBJ2-1|TRBV19
TGTGCCAGTAGTATAAGTCAAGGACTCAAGGCGTCGGATGAGCAGTTCTTC
CASSISQGLKASDEQFF
>NA|TRBD1|TRBJ2-1|TRBV10-3
TGTGCCATCCGCCCGGGACAGGGAAGCAATGAGCAGTTCTTC
CAIRPGQGSNEQFF
>NA|NA|TRBJ1-2|TRBV6-2/TRBV6-3
TGTGCCAGCAGTTTTCGGGGAACGACTAACTATGGCTACACCTTC
CASSFRGTTNYGYTF
>NA|NA|TRBJ1-6|TRBV12-3/TRBV12-4
TGTGCCAGCACCCTCGGATTTGGTTCACCCCTCCACTTT
CASTLGFGSPLHF
>many|NA|TRBJ1-4|TRBV4-3
TGCGCCAGCAGCCAAATCACGAGAGAGAATGAAAAACTGTTTTTT
CASSQITRENEKLFF
>few|NA|TRBJ2-6|TRBV6-1
TGTGCCAGCAGTGATTCGGCTATTTCCTCTGGGGCCAACGTCCTGACTTTC
CASSDSAISSGANVLTF
>many|NA|TRBJ2-5|TRBV20-1
TGCAGTGCTAGTGATCCGGGAGCCCGGGAAGAGACCCAGTACTTC
CSASDPGAREETQYF
>few|NA|TRBJ1-1|TRBV2
TGTGCCAGCAGTCAAGGGTGGGCGACGAGGAACACTGAAGCTTTCTTT
CASSQGWATRNTEAFF
>many|TRBD1|TRBJ2-5|TRBV27
TGTGCCAGCAGTTCATGGACAGGTCAAGAGACCCAGTACTTC
CASSSWTGQETQYF
>NA|NA|TRBJ2-2|TRBV27
TGTGCCAGCAGTACGGAAGGCGGGGAGCTGTTTTTT
CASSTEGGELFF
>few|NA|TRBJ1-5|TRBV11-2
TGTGCCAGCAGCTTGGGGATGGGCAATCAGCCCCAGCATTTT
CASSLGMGNQPQHF
>many|NA|TRBJ2-6|TRBV27
TGTGCCAGCAGTTCTATAATACTCGGCTCTGGGGCCAACGTCCTGACTTTC
CASSSIILGSGANVLTF
>few|TRBD1|TRBJ1-4|TRBV6-6
TGTGCCAGCACCCTCGGACAGGGGGCAACTAATGAAAAACTGTTTTTT
CASTLGQGATNEKLFF
>NA|NA|TRBJ2-4|TRBV5-1
TGCGCCAGCAGCTTCGCGGGGCCTCTAGCCAAAAACATTCAGTACTTC
CASSFAGPLAKNIQYF
>many|NA|TRBJ2-1|TRBV5-4
TGTGCCAGCAGCTTCCCGCTTCGGGCGTCCTACAATGAGCAGTTCTTC
CASSFPLRASYNEQFF